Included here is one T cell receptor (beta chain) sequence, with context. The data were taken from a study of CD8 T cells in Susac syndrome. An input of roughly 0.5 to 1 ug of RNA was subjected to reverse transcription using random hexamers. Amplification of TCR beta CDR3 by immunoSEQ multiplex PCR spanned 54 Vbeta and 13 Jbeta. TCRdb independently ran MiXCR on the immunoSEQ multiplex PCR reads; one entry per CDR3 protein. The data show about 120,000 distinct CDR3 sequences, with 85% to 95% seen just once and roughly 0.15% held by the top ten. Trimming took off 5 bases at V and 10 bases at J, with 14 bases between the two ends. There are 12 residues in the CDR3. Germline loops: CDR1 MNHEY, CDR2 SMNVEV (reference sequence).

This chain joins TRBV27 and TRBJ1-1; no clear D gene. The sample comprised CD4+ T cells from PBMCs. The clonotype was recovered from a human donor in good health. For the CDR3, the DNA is TGTGCCAGCAGTCCCATTCCCCGGGGAGCTTTCTTT. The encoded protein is CASSPIPRGAFF.